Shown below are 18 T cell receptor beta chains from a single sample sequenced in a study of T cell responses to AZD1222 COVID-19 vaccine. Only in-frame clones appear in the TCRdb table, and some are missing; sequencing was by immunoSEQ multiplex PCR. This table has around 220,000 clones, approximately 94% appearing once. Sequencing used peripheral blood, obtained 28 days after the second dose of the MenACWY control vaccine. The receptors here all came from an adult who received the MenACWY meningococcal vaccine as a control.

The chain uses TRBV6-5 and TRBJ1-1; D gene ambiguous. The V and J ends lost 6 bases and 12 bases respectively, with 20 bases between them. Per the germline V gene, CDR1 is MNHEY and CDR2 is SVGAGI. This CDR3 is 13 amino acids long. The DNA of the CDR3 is TGTGCCAGCAGCAGTGAAAGGGCCAAGTGGACTTTCTTT. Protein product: CASSSERAKWTFF.

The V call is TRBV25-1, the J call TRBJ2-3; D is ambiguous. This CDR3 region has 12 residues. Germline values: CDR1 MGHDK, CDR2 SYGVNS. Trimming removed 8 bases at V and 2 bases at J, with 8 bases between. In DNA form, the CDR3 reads TGTGCCAGCGCCCACGACACAGATACGCAGTATTTT. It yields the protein CASAHDTDTQYF.

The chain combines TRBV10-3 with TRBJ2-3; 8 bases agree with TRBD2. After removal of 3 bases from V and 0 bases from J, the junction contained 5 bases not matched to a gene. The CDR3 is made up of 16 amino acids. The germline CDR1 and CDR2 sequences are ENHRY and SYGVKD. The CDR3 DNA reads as TGTGCCATCAGTGAAATCGGGAGGGCTAGCACAGATACGCAGTATTTT. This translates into CAISEIGRASTDTQYF.

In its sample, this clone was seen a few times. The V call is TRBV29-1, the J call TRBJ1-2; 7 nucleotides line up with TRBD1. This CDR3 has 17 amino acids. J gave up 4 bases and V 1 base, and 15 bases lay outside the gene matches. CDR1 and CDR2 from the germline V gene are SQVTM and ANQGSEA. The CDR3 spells CSVEGLRTGEPGYGYTF. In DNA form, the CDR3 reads TGCAGCGTTGAAGGCCTCCGAACAGGGGAACCTGGCTATGGCTACACCTTC.

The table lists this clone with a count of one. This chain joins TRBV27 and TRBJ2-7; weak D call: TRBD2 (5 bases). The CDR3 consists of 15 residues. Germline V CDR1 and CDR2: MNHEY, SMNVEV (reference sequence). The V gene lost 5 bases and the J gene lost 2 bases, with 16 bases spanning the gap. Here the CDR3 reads CASSRAGTGTYEQYF. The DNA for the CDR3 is TGTGCCAGCAGTCGTGCAGGCACGGGGACCTACGAGCAGTACTTC.

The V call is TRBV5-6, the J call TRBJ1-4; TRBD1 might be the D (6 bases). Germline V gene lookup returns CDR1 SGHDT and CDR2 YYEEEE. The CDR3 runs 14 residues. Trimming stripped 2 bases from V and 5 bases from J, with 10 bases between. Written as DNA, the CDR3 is TGTGCCAGCAGCTTCGCCCAGGGGAATGAAAAACTGTTTTTT. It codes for CASSFAQGNEKLFF.

This CDR3 reads CSVEQGGNQPQHF. CDR3 sequence (DNA): TGCAGCGTTGAACAGGGCGGGAATCAGCCCCAGCATTTT. The chain couples TRBV29-1 to TRBJ1-5; D may be TRBD1 (5 bases). V shed 2 bases and J shed 4 bases, with 9 bases lying between them. Germline lookup yields CDR1 SQVTM and CDR2 ANQGSEA. CDR3 size: 13 residues.

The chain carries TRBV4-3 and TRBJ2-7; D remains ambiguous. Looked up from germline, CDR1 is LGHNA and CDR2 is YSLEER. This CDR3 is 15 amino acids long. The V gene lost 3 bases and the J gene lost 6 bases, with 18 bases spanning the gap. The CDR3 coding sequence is TGCGCCAGCAGCCAGGCCGCCGGATCCTTTCTCGAGCAGTACTTC. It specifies CASSQAAGSFLEQYF.

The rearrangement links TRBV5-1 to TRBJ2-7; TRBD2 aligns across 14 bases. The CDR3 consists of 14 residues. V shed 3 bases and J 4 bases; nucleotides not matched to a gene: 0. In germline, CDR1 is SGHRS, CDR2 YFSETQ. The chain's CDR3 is CASSWTSGRYEQYF. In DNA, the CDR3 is TGCGCCAGCAGCTGGACTAGCGGGAGGTACGAGCAGTACTTC.

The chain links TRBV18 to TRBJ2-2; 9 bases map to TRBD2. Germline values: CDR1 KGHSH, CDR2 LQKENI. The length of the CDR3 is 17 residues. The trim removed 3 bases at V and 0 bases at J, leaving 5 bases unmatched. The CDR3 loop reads CASSPLLAGANTGELFF. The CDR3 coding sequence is TGTGCCAGCTCACCTCTACTAGCGGGCGCGAACACCGGGGAGCTGTTTTTT.

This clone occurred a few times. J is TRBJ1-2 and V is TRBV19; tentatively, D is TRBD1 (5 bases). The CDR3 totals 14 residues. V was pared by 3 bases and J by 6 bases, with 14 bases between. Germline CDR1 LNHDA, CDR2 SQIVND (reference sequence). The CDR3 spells CASSISRDGNGYTF. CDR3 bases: TGTGCCAGTAGTATCTCTCGGGACGGCAATGGCTACACCTTC.

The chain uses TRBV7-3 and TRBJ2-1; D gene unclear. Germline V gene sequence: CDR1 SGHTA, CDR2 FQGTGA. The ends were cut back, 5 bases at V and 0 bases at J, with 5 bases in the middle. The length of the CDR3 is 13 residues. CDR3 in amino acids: CASSRDSYNEQFF. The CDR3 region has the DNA TGTGCCAGCAGCCGAGACTCCTACAATGAGCAGTTCTTC.

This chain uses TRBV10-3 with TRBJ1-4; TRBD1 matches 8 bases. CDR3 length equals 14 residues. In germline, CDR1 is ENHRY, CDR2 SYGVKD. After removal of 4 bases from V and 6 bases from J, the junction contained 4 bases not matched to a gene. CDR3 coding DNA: TGTGCCATCAGTGCTCAGGGGGCAGATGAAAAACTGTTTTTT. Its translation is CAISAQGADEKLFF.

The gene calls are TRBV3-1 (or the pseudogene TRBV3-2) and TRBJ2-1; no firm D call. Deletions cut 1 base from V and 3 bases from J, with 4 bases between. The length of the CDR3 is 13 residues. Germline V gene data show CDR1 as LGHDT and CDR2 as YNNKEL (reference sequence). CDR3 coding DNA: TGTGCCAGCAGCCAAGCTCTCTACAATGAGCAGTTCTTC. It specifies CASSQALYNEQFF.

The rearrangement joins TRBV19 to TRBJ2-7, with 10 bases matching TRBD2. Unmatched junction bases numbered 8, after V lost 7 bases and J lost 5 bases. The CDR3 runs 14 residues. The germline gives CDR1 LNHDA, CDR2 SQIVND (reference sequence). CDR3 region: CASTRSGTSDEQYF. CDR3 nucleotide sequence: TGTGCCAGTACCCGGTCGGGGACTAGCGACGAGCAGTACTTC. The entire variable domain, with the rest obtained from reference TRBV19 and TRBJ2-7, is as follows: DGGITQSPKYLFRKEGQNVTLSCEQNLNHDAMYWYRQDPGQGLRLIYYSQIVNDFQKGDIAEGYSVSREKKESFPLTVTSAQKNPTAFYLCASTRSGTSDEQYFGPGTRLTVT.

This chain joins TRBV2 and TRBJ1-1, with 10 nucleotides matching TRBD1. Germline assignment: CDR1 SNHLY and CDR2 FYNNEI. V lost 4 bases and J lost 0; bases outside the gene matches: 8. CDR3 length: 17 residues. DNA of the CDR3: TGTGCCAGCAGTGGCCCGGACAGGGGGGGCATGAACACTGAAGCTTTCTTT. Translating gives CASSGPDRGGMNTEAFF.

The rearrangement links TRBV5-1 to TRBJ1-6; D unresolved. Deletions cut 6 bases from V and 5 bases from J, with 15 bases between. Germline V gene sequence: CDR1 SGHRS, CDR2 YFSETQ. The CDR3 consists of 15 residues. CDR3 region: CASKEAILNNSPLHF. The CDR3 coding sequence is TGCGCCAGCAAGGAGGCCATTCTAAATAATTCACCCCTCCACTTT.

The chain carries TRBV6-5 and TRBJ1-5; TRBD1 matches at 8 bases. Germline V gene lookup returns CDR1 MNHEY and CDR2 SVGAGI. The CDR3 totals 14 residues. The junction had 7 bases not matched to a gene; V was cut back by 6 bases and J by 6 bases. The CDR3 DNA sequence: TGTGCCAGCAGCGATTCAGGGGGCACTCAGCCCCAGCATTTT. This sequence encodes CASSDSGGTQPQHF.